The next 29 T cell receptor beta chains were all read from a single sample in a study of blood T cell repertoires in COVID-19. Clones were sequenced by immunoSEQ multiplex PCR, and TCRdb holds only the in-frame ones, with some missing. Of some 260,000 clones in the sample, around 90% are singletons; the top ten hold under 6.5%. Sequencing used PBMCs or T cells enriched from blood (not recorded which). The receptors originated from a woman younger than 45 with acute COVID-19.

The table lists this clone with a count of one. The chain is built from TRBV13 and TRBJ2-1; 8 bases match TRBD2. This CDR3 spans 16 amino acids. J lost 9 bases, V lost 0 bases, and 10 bases had no gene match. CDR1 and CDR2 (germline): PRHDT, FYEKMQ (reference sequence). As DNA, the CDR3 is TGTGCCAGCAGCTTAGGGGCAGCGGGAGAGTTCAGTGAGCAGTTCTTC. Residues: CASSLGAAGEFSEQFF.

V is TRBV28 and J is TRBJ1-2; D is possibly TRBD1 (6 bases). The V end was cut by 6 bases, the J end by 3 bases, with 17 bases between. CDR3 length equals 15 residues. The germline gives CDR1 MDHEN, CDR2 SYDVKM. The CDR3 DNA sequence: TGTGCCAGCAGACTAGGACAGCGAACCTACTATGGCTACACCTTC. Amino acid sequence: CASRLGQRTYYGYTF.

The chain employs TRBV19 and TRBJ2-2; D is unresolved. In germline, CDR1 is LNHDA, CDR2 SQIVND (reference sequence). The CDR3 is made up of 16 amino acids. V was trimmed by 7 bases and J by 0 bases, leaving 15 bases between them. CDR3 region: CASTLMPNSNTGELFF. In DNA form, the CDR3 reads TGTGCCAGTACTTTGATGCCTAACTCGAACACCGGGGAGCTGTTTTTT.

The chain combines TRBV9 with TRBJ1-1; D is uncertain. The germline V gene has CDR1 SGDLS and CDR2 YYNGEE. V dropped 4 bases and J dropped 6 bases, with 16 bases sitting between them. The CDR3 spans 14 residues. CDR3 loop: CASSTDPLGAEAFF. In DNA form, the CDR3 reads TGTGCCAGCAGCACGGACCCGCTCGGGGCTGAAGCTTTCTTT.

This clone was counted only a few times. The chain combines TRBV28 with TRBJ1-2; a weak D match, TRBD1 (6 bases). V shed 4 bases and J shed 4 bases, with 16 bases lying between them. Germline CDR1 is MDHEN and CDR2 is SYDVKM. This CDR3 is 15 amino acids long. In DNA, the CDR3 is TGTGCCAGCAGTTCGAACCCAACAGGGTCCTATGGCTACACCTTC. Protein sequence: CASSSNPTGSYGYTF.

V usage is TRBV7-9 and J usage is TRBJ2-7; 7 nucleotides line up with TRBD1. With V trimmed by 5 bases and J by 1 base, 8 bases remained unmatched. CDR3 length equals 15 residues. Germline V CDR1 and CDR2: SEHNR, FQNEAQ (reference sequence). The CDR3 loop reads CASSLQGVTSYEQYF. The CDR3 bases are TGTGCCAGCAGCCTTCAGGGGGTCACATCCTACGAGCAGTACTTC.

This chain links TRBV6-5 with TRBJ1-5; D not resolved. Trimming left V 2 bases short and J 5 bases short, with 7 bases between. Germline loops: CDR1 MNHEY, CDR2 SVGAGI. The CDR3 is made up of 13 amino acids. In DNA, the CDR3 is TGTGCCAGCAGTTACGAGCCCCATCAGCCCCAGCATTTT. Its protein product is CASSYEPHQPQHF.

This clone was recorded once. J is TRBJ2-7 and V is TRBV14; D unclear. The CDR3 contains 12 residues. Germline V gene data show CDR1 as SGHDN and CDR2 as FVKESK. V dropped 5 bases and J dropped 3 bases, with 8 bases sitting between them. Here the CDR3 reads CASSFNGYEQYF. The DNA for the CDR3 is TGTGCCAGCAGCTTCAACGGCTACGAGCAGTACTTC.

The V gene is TRBV28, the J gene TRBJ2-7; weak D call: TRBD2 (6 bases). The germline V gene has CDR1 MDHEN and CDR2 SYDVKM. The CDR3 runs to 13 residues. The V end was cut by 6 bases, the J end by 3 bases, with 12 bases between. In nucleotides, the CDR3 is TGTGCCAGCAGCACGACTAGTGTCTACGAGCAGTACTTC. Amino acid sequence: CASSTTSVYEQYF.

The chain combines TRBV28 with TRBJ2-3; 9 bases fit TRBD1. Germline assignment: CDR1 MDHEN and CDR2 SYDVKM. V lost 5 bases to trimming and J lost 4 bases; unmatched junction nucleotides: 7. This CDR3 comprises 15 residues. DNA of the CDR3: TGTGCCAGCAGTGGGGGACAGGGCCCCGCAGATACGCAGTATTTT. This encodes CASSGGQGPADTQYF.

The rearrangement uses TRBV10-2 and TRBJ1-6; a possible D gene is TRBD1 (6 bases). Looked up from germline, CDR1 is WSHSY and CDR2 is SAAADI. The CDR3 is 14 residues long. Trimming pared 3 bases from V and 10 bases from J, leaving 13 bases between. CDR3: CASSDRQAWSPLHF. DNA of the CDR3: TGCGCCAGCAGTGATCGACAGGCGTGGTCACCCCTCCACTTT.

This clone came up once. The rearrangement joins TRBV7-2 to TRBJ1-5, with TRBD1 as a possible D gene (6 bases). The CDR3 totals 15 residues. Germline V gene lookup returns CDR1 SGHTA and CDR2 FQGNSA. V was shortened by 2 bases and J by 7 bases, with 15 bases between the two germline ends. The CDR3 loop reads CASSLNQGHGQPQHF. The CDR3 nucleotides are TGTGCCAGCAGCTTAAATCAGGGGCATGGGCAGCCCCAGCATTTT.

This chain uses TRBV6-1 with TRBJ2-7, with D perhaps matching TRBD2 (5 bases). Germline lookup yields CDR1 MNHNS and CDR2 SASEGT. Trimming took off 3 bases at V and 7 bases at J, with 13 bases between the two ends. This CDR3 is built from 13 residues. The CDR3 here is CASSDGVGLEQYF. The CDR3 coding sequence is TGTGCCAGCAGTGACGGGGTCGGGTTGGAGCAGTACTTC.

The chain joins TRBV28 to TRBJ2-7; maybe TRBD1 (6 bases). Germline V CDR1 and CDR2: MDHEN, SYDVKM. This CDR3 is built from 14 residues. Trimming took off 6 bases at V and 7 bases at J, with 19 bases between the two ends. The CDR3 coding sequence is TGTGCCAGCAGAAAGACAGGTGGCTGGTGGGAGCAGTACTTC. Residues: CASRKTGGWWEQYF.

The gene calls are TRBV29-1 and TRBJ2-1; 9 bases map to TRBD2. V lost 5 bases and J lost 0; bases outside the gene matches: 2. CDR3 size: 14 residues. Germline V gene data show CDR1 as SQVTM and CDR2 as ANQGSEA. The CDR3 reads CSVSGRISYNEQFF. The CDR3 DNA sequence: TGCAGCGTTAGCGGGAGGATCTCCTACAATGAGCAGTTCTTC.

The chain carries TRBV9 and TRBJ1-2; no clear D gene. CDR3 length: 15 residues. Deletions cut 0 bases from V and 3 bases from J, with 12 bases between. The germline V gene has CDR1 SGDLS and CDR2 YYNGEE. CDR3 in amino acids: CASSVVPTGDYGYTF. The DNA for the CDR3 is TGTGCCAGCAGCGTAGTCCCCACCGGTGACTATGGCTACACCTTC. The entire variable domain, with the rest obtained from reference TRBV9 and TRBJ1-2, is as follows: DSGVTQTPKHLITATGQRVTLRCSPRSGDLSVYWYQQSLDQGLQFLIQYYNGEERAKGNILERFSAQQFPDLHSELNLSSLELGDSALYFCASSVVPTGDYGYTFGSGTRLTVV.

This sequence joins TRBV6-5 and TRBJ1-6; 9 bases line up with TRBD1. In germline, CDR1 is MNHEY, CDR2 SVGAGI. The CDR3 has 14 residues. The ends lost 8 bases at V and 9 bases at J; junction bases unmatched: 8. The CDR3 is CASARDRVGSPLHF. The CDR3 bases are TGTGCCAGCGCCAGGGACAGGGTTGGTTCACCCCTCCACTTT.

The chain carries TRBV5-4 and TRBJ2-5; possible D gene TRBD2, 6 bases. Trimming removed 4 bases at V and 2 bases at J, with 18 bases between. The CDR3 runs 16 residues. The germline gives CDR1 SGHNT, CDR2 YYREEE (reference sequence). CDR3 sequence reads: CASSPEVGGGQETQYF. DNA of the CDR3: TGTGCCAGCAGCCCGGAAGTGGGGGGAGGACAAGAGACCCAGTACTTC.

This chain links TRBV19 with TRBJ2-2; 9 bases line up with TRBD2. The germline gives CDR1 LNHDA, CDR2 SQIVND (reference sequence). Trimming at V came to 4 bases and at J to 4 bases, leaving 7 bases not matched to a gene. This CDR3 region has 16 residues. The CDR3 sequence is CASSNLAGSGTGELFF. For the CDR3, the DNA is TGTGCCAGTAGTAACCTAGCGGGATCCGGCACCGGGGAGCTGTTTTTT.

This sequence joins TRBV5-4 and TRBJ1-1, with D tentatively TRBD1 (5 bases). The CDR3 length is 17 residues. Germline CDR1 is SGHNT and CDR2 is YYREEE (reference sequence). V lost 3 bases and J lost 2, with 20 bases in between. CDR3 loop: CASSWGVEGFSNTEAFF. DNA of the CDR3: TGTGCCAGCAGCTGGGGGGTGGAGGGATTTTCTAACACTGAAGCTTTCTTT.

The chain joins TRBV30 to TRBJ2-1; 8 bases fit TRBD2. With 3 bases clipped from V and 10 bases from J, the junction kept 8 bases outside the gene matches. This CDR3 spans 13 amino acids. CDR1 GTSNPN and CDR2 SVGIG come from the germline V gene (reference sequence). CDR3 DNA: TGTGCCTGGAGCGGGGGGGCCGCGTTAGAGCAGTTCTTC. Its translation is CAWSGGAALEQFF. The whole variable domain, remainder taken from reference TRBV30 and TRBJ2-1, is SQTIHQWPATLVQPVGSPLSLECTVEGTSNPNLYWYRQAAGRGLQLLFYSVGIGQISSEVPQNLSASRPQDRQFILSSKKLLLSDSGFYLCAWSGGAALEQFFGPGTRLTVL.

The rearrangement joins TRBV11-1 to TRBJ2-3; 10 bases align to TRBD2. Trimming cost V 2 bases and J 4 bases; bases outside gene matches: 3. The CDR3 loop spans 15 amino acids. Germline lookup yields CDR1 SGHAT and CDR2 FQDESV (reference sequence). CDR3 DNA sequence: TGTGCCAGCAGCTTACGAGCGGGAGGGCCAGATACGCAGTATTTT. Translating gives CASSLRAGGPDTQYF.

V is TRBV19 and J is TRBJ2-7; 7 bases agree with TRBD1. The CDR3 covers 15 residues. With V trimmed by 5 bases and J by 3 bases, 10 bases remained unmatched. Germline CDR1 LNHDA, CDR2 SQIVND (reference sequence). CDR3 nucleotides: TGTGCCAGTAGTGCTCAAGACAGGACAGGCTACGAGCAGTACTTC. Encoded protein: CASSAQDRTGYEQYF.

The rearrangement uses TRBV19 and TRBJ1-4; perhaps TRBD1 as D (5 bases). V was shortened by 4 bases and J by 8 bases, with 17 bases between the two germline ends. The CDR3 runs 15 residues. In germline, CDR1 is LNHDA, CDR2 SQIVND (reference sequence). CDR3 sequence: CASSTPGKGIEKLFF. CDR3 in DNA: TGTGCCAGTAGTACCCCAGGGAAAGGGATCGAAAAACTGTTTTTT.

The CDR3 nucleotides are TGTGCCAGCAGCTCGAAGACAGGGGAGTCGTCAACACTGTTCTTC. Its translation: CASSSKTGESSTLFF. The rearrangement joins TRBV7-2 to TRBJ2-1; 8 bases match TRBD1. The germline CDR1 and CDR2 sequences are SGHTA and FQGNSA. This CDR3 has 15 amino acids. V shed 4 bases and J 15 bases; nucleotides not matched to a gene: 17.

The chain employs TRBV5-1 and TRBJ2-7; D is unresolved. The CDR3 is 13 amino acids. Germline assignment: CDR1 SGHRS and CDR2 YFSETQ. V lost 1 base to trimming and J lost 1 base, with 6 bases between them. This chain's CDR3 is CASSLTLSYEQYF. For the CDR3, the DNA is TGCGCCAGCAGCTTGACATTGTCCTACGAGCAGTACTTC.

The gene calls are TRBV6-2 or TRBV6-3 and TRBJ2-3, with TRBD1 identical over 7 bases. J lost 2 bases, V lost 6 bases, and 8 bases had no gene match. CDR1 and CDR2 from the germline V gene are MNHEY and SVGEGT. The CDR3 length is 15 residues. The CDR3 sequence is CASSQGQRNTDTQYF. DNA for the CDR3: TGTGCCAGCAGCCAGGGACAGAGAAACACAGATACGCAGTATTTT.

This chain uses TRBV30 with TRBJ1-1; 7 bases line up with TRBD1. The germline CDR1 and CDR2 sequences are GTSNPN and SVGIG (reference sequence). The length of the CDR3 is 12 residues. The junction had 1 base not matched to a gene; V was cut back by 5 bases and J by 1 base. The CDR3 nucleotides are TGTGCCTGGGGGACAGAGAACACTGAAGCTTTCTTT. Translated: CAWGTENTEAFF.

J is TRBJ1-1 and V is TRBV28; D unclear. CDR1 and CDR2 (germline): MDHEN, SYDVKM. The CDR3 contains 17 residues. V was cut by 2 bases and J by 0 bases, with 16 bases left in between. CDR3 amino acids: CASSLSRTEVVNTEAFF. The DNA of the CDR3 is TGTGCCAGCAGTTTAAGTCGGACGGAGGTCGTGAACACTGAAGCTTTCTTT.